This TCR beta chain was captured in a study of T cell changes during pregnancy in multiple sclerosis. Libraries were prepared by immunoSEQ multiplex PCR; TCRdb keeps only in-frame clonotypes and omits some of them. Among tens of thousands of clones listed, approximately 90% were seen once. The clonotype comes from a female donor with multiple sclerosis, enrolled in a pregnancy study. This specimen consisted of peripheral blood, obtained before pregnancy.

CDR3 coding DNA: TGTGCCAGCAGTGTCGATAGGGGGAAGCAAGAGACCCAGTACTTC. It yields the protein CASSVDRGKQETQYF. J is TRBJ2-5 and V is TRBV2; a weak D match, TRBD1 (6 bases). There are 15 residues in the CDR3. The V gene's germline CDR1 is SNHLY and CDR2 FYNNEI. The V and J ends lost 4 bases and 2 bases respectively, with 14 bases between them.